These T cell receptor beta chains were read from a single sample in a study of shared clonotypes between healthy human individuals. The table came from immunoSEQ multiplex PCR; TCRdb's copy has only in-frame clones and leaves some out. This repertoire shows some 470,000 clones, less than 80% found once; its top ten account for 13%. Specimen: PBMCs. Receptor source: a woman between 35 and 50 years old in good health. Some clones in this sample may be carry-over from other donors' samples. Each CDR3 is given without its conserved first and last residue. Fields, in order: V gene, J gene, CDR3 protein.

v_call: TRBV28
j_call: TRBJ1-5
cdr3_aa: ASSAPDRDYSNQPQH

v_call: TRBV27
j_call: TRBJ2-4
cdr3_aa: ASKPLAGGLKNIQY

v_call: TRBV28
j_call: TRBJ1-2
cdr3_aa: ASSRIENYGYT

v_call: TRBV6-6
j_call: TRBJ1-1
cdr3_aa: ASSLTGTGDTEAF

v_call: TRBV29-1
j_call: TRBJ2-2
cdr3_aa: SVEERTYLGGELF

v_call: TRBV10-3
j_call: TRBJ2-2
cdr3_aa: AISEGGRASGNRGELF

v_call: TRBV7-9
j_call: TRBJ2-5
cdr3_aa: ASSLDGRGQETQY

v_call: TRBV28
j_call: TRBJ1-5
cdr3_aa: ASTHGSYQPQH

v_call: TRBV5-4
j_call: TRBJ1-4
cdr3_aa: ASSRDRDEKLF

v_call: TRBV6-4
j_call: TRBJ2-7
cdr3_aa: ASSEDFGYEQY

v_call: TRBV28
j_call: TRBJ2-5
cdr3_aa: ASSSASGSQETQY

v_call: TRBV7-9
j_call: TRBJ2-7
cdr3_aa: ASSPWTSGSYEQY

v_call: TRBV10-1
j_call: TRBJ2-1
cdr3_aa: ASSESRWTSGSSYNEQF

v_call: TRBV28
j_call: TRBJ2-4
cdr3_aa: ASSVQGGFAKNIQY

v_call: TRBV5-1
j_call: TRBJ1-1
cdr3_aa: ASSPGEGVTEAF

v_call: TRBV28
j_call: TRBJ1-4
cdr3_aa: ASTRGGEKLF

v_call: TRBV2
j_call: TRBJ1-1
cdr3_aa: ASGPRNTEAF

v_call: TRBV30
j_call: TRBJ1-1
cdr3_aa: AWIGQGAGTEAF

v_call: TRBV6-1
j_call: TRBJ2-7
cdr3_aa: ASTGLAGAYEQY

v_call: TRBV7-3
j_call: TRBJ2-3
cdr3_aa: ASSSGVRGAGGTDTQY

v_call: TRBV7-8
j_call: TRBJ1-5
cdr3_aa: ASGRSNQPQH

v_call: TRBV18
j_call: TRBJ1-2
cdr3_aa: ASSQDRAGYT

v_call: TRBV29-1
j_call: TRBJ2-5
cdr3_aa: SVKLPGRKETQY

v_call: TRBV4-3
j_call: TRBJ1-5
cdr3_aa: ASSQDIRGNQPQH

v_call: TRBV11-2
j_call: TRBJ1-4
cdr3_aa: ASSLGNWASPNEKLF

v_call: TRBV6-1
j_call: TRBJ1-5
cdr3_aa: ASRGTISNQPQH

v_call: TRBV5-6
j_call: TRBJ1-2
cdr3_aa: ASSLGDNYGYT

v_call: TRBV28
j_call: TRBJ1-2
cdr3_aa: ASSLTSTYGYT

v_call: TRBV11-2
j_call: TRBJ1-3
cdr3_aa: ASSPGTGLRNTIY

v_call: TRBV19
j_call: TRBJ2-2
cdr3_aa: ASSIPAAWSGELF

v_call: TRBV2
j_call: TRBJ1-1
cdr3_aa: ASNSLGGNTEAF

v_call: TRBV7-6
j_call: TRBJ2-1
cdr3_aa: ASSSRAGGPYNEQF

v_call: TRBV7-2
j_call: TRBJ2-1
cdr3_aa: ASSLAHNSGRIYNEQF

v_call: TRBV4-1
j_call: TRBJ2-5
cdr3_aa: ASSQEGRDQETQY

v_call: TRBV5-1
j_call: TRBJ2-3
cdr3_aa: ASSDGTTDTQY

v_call: TRBV18
j_call: TRBJ2-5
cdr3_aa: ASSPPSLPELY

v_call: TRBV29-1
j_call: TRBJ2-3
cdr3_aa: SVKPGTDTQY

v_call: TRBV28
j_call: TRBJ2-7
cdr3_aa: ASRTSGSSEQY

v_call: TRBV19
j_call: TRBJ1-4
cdr3_aa: ASSPNTGTSNEKLF

v_call: TRBV19
j_call: TRBJ1-4
cdr3_aa: ASSTGTGWNEKLF

v_call: TRBV5-4
j_call: TRBJ2-5
cdr3_aa: ASSFRGETQY

v_call: TRBV18
j_call: TRBJ1-2
cdr3_aa: ASSPGGDYGYT

v_call: TRBV9
j_call: TRBJ1-2
cdr3_aa: ASSPQGQGAVYGYT

v_call: TRBV10-3
j_call: TRBJ1-1
cdr3_aa: AISDTGLPGGAF

v_call: TRBV19
j_call: TRBJ1-2
cdr3_aa: ASSLGQGGYGYT

v_call: TRBV14
j_call: TRBJ1-1
cdr3_aa: ASSKTGLTEAF

v_call: TRBV7-9
j_call: TRBJ1-1
cdr3_aa: ASSMQGAQTEAF

v_call: TRBV10-2
j_call: TRBJ2-5
cdr3_aa: ASSDRLFFIEETQY

v_call: TRBV28
j_call: TRBJ2-1
cdr3_aa: AGGGYRGKLNEQF

v_call: TRBV11-2
j_call: TRBJ2-3
cdr3_aa: ASSLERGQDTQY

v_call: TRBV19
j_call: TRBJ1-2
cdr3_aa: ASSMQGSYT

v_call: TRBV18
j_call: TRBJ1-1
cdr3_aa: ASSPTGMNTEAF

v_call: TRBV7-9
j_call: TRBJ2-3
cdr3_aa: ASTPNRGSTDTQY

v_call: TRBV4-1
j_call: TRBJ1-6
cdr3_aa: ASSVVIDRDNSPLH

v_call: TRBV30
j_call: TRBJ1-3
cdr3_aa: AWKPGQGIKSGNTIY

v_call: TRBV10-3
j_call: TRBJ1-1
cdr3_aa: AISEGGTEAF

v_call: TRBV7-9
j_call: TRBJ1-5
cdr3_aa: ASSYSNQPQH

v_call: TRBV4-2
j_call: TRBJ1-1
cdr3_aa: ASSQTGLGNTEAF

v_call: TRBV11-1
j_call: TRBJ1-4
cdr3_aa: ASSFGNEGEEKLF